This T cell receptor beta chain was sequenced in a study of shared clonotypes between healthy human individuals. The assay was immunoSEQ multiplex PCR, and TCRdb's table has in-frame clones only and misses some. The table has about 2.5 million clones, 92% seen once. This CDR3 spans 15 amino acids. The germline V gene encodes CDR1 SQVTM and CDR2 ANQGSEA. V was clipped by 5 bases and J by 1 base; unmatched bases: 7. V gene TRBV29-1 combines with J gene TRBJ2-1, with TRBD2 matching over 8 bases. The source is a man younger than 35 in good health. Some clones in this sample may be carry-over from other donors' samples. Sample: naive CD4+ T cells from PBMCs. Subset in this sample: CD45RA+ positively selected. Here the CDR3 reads CSVHAGGGSYNEQFF. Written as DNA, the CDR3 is TGCAGCGTTCATGCGGGAGGAGGGTCCTACAATGAGCAGTTCTTC.